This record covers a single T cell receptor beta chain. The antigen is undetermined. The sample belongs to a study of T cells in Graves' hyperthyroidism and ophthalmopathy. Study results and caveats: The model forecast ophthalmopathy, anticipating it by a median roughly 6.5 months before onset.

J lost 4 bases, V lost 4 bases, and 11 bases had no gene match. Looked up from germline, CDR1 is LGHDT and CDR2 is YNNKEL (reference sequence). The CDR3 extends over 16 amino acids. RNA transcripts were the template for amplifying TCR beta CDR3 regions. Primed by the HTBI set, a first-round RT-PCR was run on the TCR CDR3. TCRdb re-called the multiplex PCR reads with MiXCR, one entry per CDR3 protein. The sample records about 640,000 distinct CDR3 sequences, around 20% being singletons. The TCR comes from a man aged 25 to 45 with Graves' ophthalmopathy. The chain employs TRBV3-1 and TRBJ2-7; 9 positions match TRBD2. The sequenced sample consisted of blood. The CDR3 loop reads CASSPLAAGGVYEQYF. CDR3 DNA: TGTGCCAGCAGCCCCCTAGCCGCGGGAGGGGTTTACGAGCAGTACTTC.